Following are 4 T cell receptor beta chains from one sample sequenced in a study of molecular identifiers for immune sequencing clone quantification. One entry per CDR3 protein, called by TCRdb with MiXCR from the PCR reads. The top ten clones hold more than 0.8% of a sample with approximately 550,000 distinct CDR3 sequences, around 21% of them seen once. What was sequenced was naive CD8+ T cells from blood, with Jurkat cell RNA spiked in. The subset was: FACS-sorted CD8+CD4-CCR7+CD45RA+ naive T cells. These receptors originate from a human donor in good health. Some libraries in this study had Jurkat cell RNA spiked in.

This clonotype was detected many times. The V and J genes are TRBV7-9 and TRBJ1-2; D call uncertain. The CDR3 is 15 residues long. V was clipped by 5 bases and J by 4 bases, with 17 bases between them. Germline lookup yields CDR1 SEHNR and CDR2 FQNEAQ (reference sequence). CDR3 sequence: CASSQAYSPFYGYTF. The CDR3 DNA reads TGTGCCAGCAGCCAAGCGTACAGCCCATTCTATGGCTACACCTTC.

The V and J genes are TRBV6-5 and TRBJ1-4, with TRBD1 as a possible D gene (5 bases). V shed 8 bases and J shed 6 bases, with 16 bases lying between them. This CDR3 region has 14 residues. Germline CDR1 and CDR2: MNHEY and SVGAGI. CDR3 nucleotides: TGTGCCAGCCGTGGGGGGTCCCTTGATGAAAAACTGTTTTTT. This translates into CASRGGSLDEKLFF.

This chain uses TRBV12-3 or TRBV12-4 with TRBJ2-7; D ambiguous. The V end lost 3 bases, the J end lost 5 bases, and 8 bases lay between the germline ends. This CDR3 has 12 residues. CDR3 nucleotide sequence: TGTGCCAGCAGTTTCGTCAACCACGAGCAGTACTTC. It translates to CASSFVNHEQYF.

This clonotype was recorded many times. The chain couples TRBV29-1 to TRBJ2-7; 13 bases map to TRBD2. CDR1 and CDR2 from the germline V gene are SQVTM and ANQGSEA. The ends lost 4 bases at V and 1 base at J; junction bases unmatched: 7. This CDR3 spans 16 amino acids. The CDR3 reads CSVGARGLAGSYEQYF. The CDR3, as DNA: TGCAGCGTTGGAGCCCGGGGACTAGCGGGGTCCTACGAGCAGTACTTC.